A selection of T cell receptor beta chains follows, all from one sample in a study of shared clonotypes between healthy human individuals. Sequenced by immunoSEQ multiplex PCR; TCRdb stores in-frame clones only, minus some. The table has around 650,000 clones, 96% seen once. The material sequenced was naive CD8+ T cells sorted from blood. These TCRs come from a woman aged 30 to 39 in good health. Both conserved end residues are trimmed from each CDR3. The D gene is left open where the match is weak.

D gene: -
V gene: TRBV19
J gene: TRBJ2-1
CDR3 protein: ASSSGVYEQF

D gene: -
V gene: TRBV4-1
J gene: TRBJ1-5
CDR3 protein: ASSQVRASNQPQH

D gene: -
V gene: TRBV2
J gene: TRBJ1-1
CDR3 protein: ASSGGAAPEAF

D gene: TRBD1
V gene: TRBV16
J gene: TRBJ1-1
CDR3 protein: ASSQSGGSAYRVTF

D gene: -
V gene: TRBV19
J gene: TRBJ2-2
CDR3 protein: ASSPGTVGTGELF

D gene: -
V gene: TRBV2
J gene: TRBJ1-5
CDR3 protein: ASSGRRSNQPQH

D gene: -
V gene: TRBV7-6
J gene: TRBJ2-7
CDR3 protein: ASSSGTRVYEQY

D gene: TRBD1
V gene: TRBV23-1
J gene: TRBJ1-1
CDR3 protein: ASRTSTGWGANTEAF

D gene: TRBD2
V gene: TRBV10-2
J gene: TRBJ2-1
CDR3 protein: ASSELWGSGRASSYNEQF

D gene: -
V gene: TRBV19
J gene: TRBJ2-2
CDR3 protein: ASGWWGTGELF

D gene: TRBD2
V gene: TRBV29-1
J gene: TRBJ2-3
CDR3 protein: SVSLTSGHSTDTQY

D gene: -
V gene: TRBV27
J gene: TRBJ2-1
CDR3 protein: ASSSGLLRHEQF

D gene: -
V gene: TRBV4-1
J gene: TRBJ2-2
CDR3 protein: ASSQVVSANTGELF

D gene: TRBD2
V gene: TRBV29-1
J gene: -
CDR3 protein: SVEDGRSYEQY

D gene: TRBD1
V gene: TRBV27
J gene: TRBJ2-1
CDR3 protein: ASSFGQGEWNEQF

D gene: TRBD2
V gene: TRBV4-3
J gene: TRBJ2-7
CDR3 protein: ASSPSGRGHEQY

D gene: TRBD2
V gene: TRBV11-2
J gene: TRBJ2-7
CDR3 protein: ASSLGGGEQY

D gene: TRBD1
V gene: TRBV28
J gene: TRBJ1-1
CDR3 protein: ASSQQGGGTEAF

D gene: TRBD2
V gene: TRBV27
J gene: TRBJ2-3
CDR3 protein: ASSGTSGTADTQY

D gene: TRBD2
V gene: TRBV13
J gene: TRBJ2-5
CDR3 protein: ASSFLLAGLGETQY

D gene: TRBD1
V gene: TRBV5-6
J gene: TRBJ2-2
CDR3 protein: ASSLGQETTGELF

D gene: -
V gene: TRBV4-1
J gene: TRBJ1-5
CDR3 protein: ASSQGRGYSNQPQH

D gene: -
V gene: TRBV19
J gene: TRBJ2-1
CDR3 protein: ASSDPYSYNEQF

D gene: -
V gene: TRBV28
J gene: TRBJ2-3
CDR3 protein: ASEPTSLADTQY

D gene: -
V gene: TRBV7-6
J gene: TRBJ2-7
CDR3 protein: ASSLGPSYEQY

D gene: -
V gene: TRBV5-6
J gene: TRBJ1-5
CDR3 protein: ASSSDGNQPQH

D gene: -
V gene: TRBV28
J gene: TRBJ1-1
CDR3 protein: ASRSDPMNTEAF

D gene: TRBD1
V gene: TRBV15
J gene: TRBJ2-2
CDR3 protein: ATSPRDRVAGGELF

D gene: TRBD2
V gene: TRBV19
J gene: TRBJ2-6
CDR3 protein: ASSRLAGLPSGANVLT

D gene: -
V gene: TRBV6-5
J gene: TRBJ2-3
CDR3 protein: ASSYVASYYTDTQY

D gene: -
V gene: TRBV10-3
J gene: TRBJ2-7
CDR3 protein: AISRLSRRTNTYEQY

D gene: TRBD2
V gene: TRBV9
J gene: TRBJ2-3
CDR3 protein: ASSVVAGEGDTQY

D gene: TRBD1
V gene: TRBV28
J gene: TRBJ2-5
CDR3 protein: ASSSGTVYQETQY

D gene: -
V gene: TRBV9
J gene: TRBJ1-4
CDR3 protein: ASSVSGATNEKLF

D gene: -
V gene: TRBV9
J gene: TRBJ2-5
CDR3 protein: ASSLTGAGGETQY

D gene: -
V gene: TRBV5-6
J gene: TRBJ1-3
CDR3 protein: ASSLGRNSGNTIY

D gene: -
V gene: TRBV27
J gene: TRBJ2-1
CDR3 protein: ASSLVLATNEQF

D gene: -
V gene: TRBV7-8
J gene: TRBJ1-5
CDR3 protein: ASSLARGSNQPQH

D gene: -
V gene: TRBV28
J gene: TRBJ2-1
CDR3 protein: ASSFPHDVNEQF

D gene: -
V gene: TRBV21-1
J gene: TRBJ2-7
CDR3 protein: ASSKSGVAYEQY

D gene: -
V gene: TRBV27
J gene: TRBJ2-7
CDR3 protein: ASMGRTGSLTYEQY

D gene: TRBD1
V gene: TRBV28
J gene: TRBJ2-7
CDR3 protein: ASSPRDRGREQY

D gene: -
V gene: TRBV21-1
J gene: TRBJ2-3
CDR3 protein: ASSTPGTGRLDTQY

D gene: TRBD2
V gene: TRBV14
J gene: TRBJ2-3
CDR3 protein: ASSQDDLAGETDTQY

D gene: -
V gene: TRBV13
J gene: TRBJ1-1
CDR3 protein: ASYPSWATEAF

D gene: -
V gene: TRBV6-1
J gene: TRBJ1-1
CDR3 protein: ASSEDVMNTEAF